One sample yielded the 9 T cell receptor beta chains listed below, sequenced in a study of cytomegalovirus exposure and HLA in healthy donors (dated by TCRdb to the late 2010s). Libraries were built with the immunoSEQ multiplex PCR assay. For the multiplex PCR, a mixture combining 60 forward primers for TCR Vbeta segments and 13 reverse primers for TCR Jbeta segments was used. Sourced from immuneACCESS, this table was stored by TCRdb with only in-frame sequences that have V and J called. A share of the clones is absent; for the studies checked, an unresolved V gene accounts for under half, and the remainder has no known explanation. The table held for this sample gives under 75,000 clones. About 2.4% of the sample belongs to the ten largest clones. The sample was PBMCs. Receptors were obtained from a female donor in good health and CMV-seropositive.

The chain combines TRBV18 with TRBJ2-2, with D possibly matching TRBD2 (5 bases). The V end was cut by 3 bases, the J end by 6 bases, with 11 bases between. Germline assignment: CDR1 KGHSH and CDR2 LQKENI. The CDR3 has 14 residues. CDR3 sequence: CASSPTRVPGELFF. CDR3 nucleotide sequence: TGTGCCAGCTCACCCACGAGGGTCCCCGGGGAGCTGTTTTTT.

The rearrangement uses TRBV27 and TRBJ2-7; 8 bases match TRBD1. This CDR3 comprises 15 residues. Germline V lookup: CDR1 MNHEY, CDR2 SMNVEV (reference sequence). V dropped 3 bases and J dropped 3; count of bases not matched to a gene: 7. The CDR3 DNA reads TGTGCCAGCAGTTTGAATACAGGGGGAATCTACGAGCAGTACTTC. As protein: CASSLNTGGIYEQYF.

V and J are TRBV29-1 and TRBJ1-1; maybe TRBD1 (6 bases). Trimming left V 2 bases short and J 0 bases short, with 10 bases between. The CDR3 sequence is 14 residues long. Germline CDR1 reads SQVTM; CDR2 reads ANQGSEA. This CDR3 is CSVEHRAVNTEAFF. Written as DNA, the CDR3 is TGCAGCGTTGAACACAGGGCAGTGAACACTGAAGCTTTCTTT.

CDR3 residues: CASSPGTDPSYEQYF. CDR3 coding DNA: TGTGCCAGCAGCCCCGGGACAGACCCCTCCTACGAGCAGTACTTC. The chain combines TRBV9 with TRBJ2-7; 7 bases are shared with TRBD1. Germline V gene data show CDR1 as SGDLS and CDR2 as YYNGEE. V lost 4 bases to trimming and J lost 0 bases; unmatched junction nucleotides: 7. The CDR3 consists of 15 residues.

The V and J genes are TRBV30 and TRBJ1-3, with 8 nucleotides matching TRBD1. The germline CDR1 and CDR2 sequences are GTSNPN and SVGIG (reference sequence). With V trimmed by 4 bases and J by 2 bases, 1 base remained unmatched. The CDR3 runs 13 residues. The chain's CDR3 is CAWTGGAGNTIYF. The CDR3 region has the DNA TGTGCCTGGACAGGGGGCGCTGGAAACACCATATATTTT.

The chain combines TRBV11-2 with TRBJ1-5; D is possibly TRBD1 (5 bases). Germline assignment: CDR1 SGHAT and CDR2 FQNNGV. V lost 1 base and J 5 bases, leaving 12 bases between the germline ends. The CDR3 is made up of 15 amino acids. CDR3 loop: CASSLGEGWDQPQHF. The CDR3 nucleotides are TGTGCCAGCAGCTTAGGGGAGGGGTGGGATCAGCCCCAGCATTTT.

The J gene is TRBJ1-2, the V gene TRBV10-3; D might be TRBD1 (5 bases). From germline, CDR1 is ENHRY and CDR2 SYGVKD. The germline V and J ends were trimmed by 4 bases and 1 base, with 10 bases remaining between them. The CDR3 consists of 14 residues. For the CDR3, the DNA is TGTGCCATCAGTGGTGGGGCAGATAACTATGGCTACACCTTC. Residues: CAISGGADNYGYTF.

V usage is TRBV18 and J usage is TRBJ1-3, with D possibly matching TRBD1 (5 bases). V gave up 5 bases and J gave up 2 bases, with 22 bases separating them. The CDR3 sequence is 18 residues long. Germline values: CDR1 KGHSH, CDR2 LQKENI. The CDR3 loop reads CASSSMIDRSGPGNTIYF. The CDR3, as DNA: TGTGCCAGCTCATCCATGATAGACAGATCGGGCCCTGGAAACACCATATATTTT.

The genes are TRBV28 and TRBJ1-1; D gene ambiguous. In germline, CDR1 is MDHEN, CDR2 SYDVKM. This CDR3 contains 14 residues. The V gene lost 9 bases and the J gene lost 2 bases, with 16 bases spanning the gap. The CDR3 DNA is TGTGCCAGTCGATCAACCTCAGGTAACACTGAAGCTTTCTTT. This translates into CASRSTSGNTEAFF.